The rows below give T cell receptor beta chains drawn from one sample of a study of shared clonotypes between healthy human individuals. TCRdb's table, derived via immunoSEQ multiplex PCR, lists solely in-frame clones and lacks some. The repertoire includes millions of clones, about 95% of them detected once, and 0.85% to 1.3% sits in the top ten. The sample was naive CD8+ T cells sorted from blood. These receptors originate from a man younger than 35 in good health. CDR3s include the opening cysteine and the closing phenylalanine or tryptophan. A D gene is named only where the DNA matches it firmly. Size values are once, few and many counts, or a class for expanded clones, and some rows have none.

v_gene: TRBV9; d_gene: .; abundance: few; j_gene: TRBJ1-2; CDR3nt: TGTGCCAGCAGCGTAGAGGGGGAGGGGAGGTCCTATGGCTACACCTTC; CDR3aa: CASSVEGEGRSYGYTF
v_gene: TRBV9; d_gene: .; abundance: .; j_gene: TRBJ2-3; CDR3nt: TGTGCCAGCAGCGTTGGGGGTAGCACAGATACGCAGTATTTT; CDR3aa: CASSVGGSTDTQYF
v_gene: TRBV7-8; d_gene: .; abundance: .; j_gene: TRBJ2-7; CDR3nt: TGTGCCAGCAGCCCCGGCACCTACGAGCAGTACTTC; CDR3aa: CASSPGTYEQYF
v_gene: TRBV5-1; d_gene: .; abundance: .; j_gene: TRBJ2-1; CDR3nt: TGCGCCAGCAGCTTAATAGGCGGACCGTACAATGAGCAGTTCTTC; CDR3aa: CASSLIGGPYNEQFF
v_gene: TRBV5-1; d_gene: TRBD1; abundance: .; j_gene: TRBJ2-1; CDR3nt: TGCGCCAGCAGCAACCTAGACAGGGCCCATGAGCAGTTCTTC; CDR3aa: CASSNLDRAHEQFF
v_gene: TRBV5-6; d_gene: .; abundance: .; j_gene: TRBJ1-3; CDR3nt: TGTGCCAGCAGCTTGGGTCAATCTGGAAACACCATATATTTT; CDR3aa: CASSLGQSGNTIYF
v_gene: TRBV6-6; d_gene: TRBD1; abundance: .; j_gene: TRBJ2-2; CDR3nt: TGTGCCAGCACCGAATACAGGGGGACCGGGGAGCTGTTTTTT; CDR3aa: CASTEYRGTGELFF
v_gene: TRBV27; d_gene: TRBD2; abundance: once; j_gene: TRBJ2-2; CDR3nt: TGTGCCAGCAGTCTAGGGATAGCGGGAGGGCGGACCGGGGAGCTGTTTTTT; CDR3aa: CASSLGIAGGRTGELFF
v_gene: TRBV7-9; d_gene: TRBD2; abundance: .; j_gene: TRBJ2-3; CDR3nt: TGTGCCAGCAGCTTGAATCCGCTCGGGGGGGTCACAGATACGCAGTATTTT; CDR3aa: CASSLNPLGGVTDTQYF
v_gene: TRBV19; d_gene: TRBD1; abundance: .; j_gene: TRBJ2-5; CDR3nt: TGTGCCAGTAGGACAGGGGGCTCGAAGGAGACCCAGTACTTC; CDR3aa: CASRTGGSKETQYF
v_gene: TRBV7-9; d_gene: TRBD1; abundance: .; j_gene: TRBJ2-3; CDR3nt: TGTGCCAGCAGCCCCACCGGGACAGATATCGGTACGCAGTATTTT; CDR3aa: CASSPTGTDIGTQYF
v_gene: TRBV20-1; d_gene: .; abundance: .; j_gene: TRBJ2-5; CDR3nt: TGCAGAGTCGGGACCCAAGAGACCCAGTACTTC; CDR3aa: CRVGTQETQYF
v_gene: TRBV18; d_gene: TRBD1; abundance: once; j_gene: TRBJ2-7; CDR3nt: TGTGCCAGCTCACCACCAGGGGGCTTGTCCCCCGAGCAGTACTTC; CDR3aa: CASSPPGGLSPEQYF
v_gene: TRBV30; d_gene: .; abundance: .; j_gene: TRBJ1-1; CDR3nt: TGTGCCTGGAGGAGGCGGACTGAAGCTTTCTTT; CDR3aa: CAWRRRTEAFF
v_gene: TRBV9; d_gene: .; abundance: .; j_gene: TRBJ2-7; CDR3nt: TGTGCCAGCAGCGTGGGCCCTCAGGGCTCCTACGAGCAGTACTTC; CDR3aa: CASSVGPQGSYEQYF
v_gene: TRBV19; d_gene: TRBD1; abundance: .; j_gene: TRBJ2-3; CDR3nt: TGTGCCAGTAGTTCCGGACAGGGGGGCACAGATACGCAGTATTTT; CDR3aa: CASSSGQGGTDTQYF
v_gene: TRBV4-1; d_gene: .; abundance: .; j_gene: TRBJ2-7; CDR3nt: TGCGCCAGCAGCCCGGACGTTGTCTACGAGCAGTACTTC; CDR3aa: CASSPDVVYEQYF
v_gene: TRBV13; d_gene: .; abundance: .; j_gene: TRBJ2-7; CDR3nt: TGTGCCAGCAGCTTAGAAGGGAGCTCCTACGAGCAGTACTTC; CDR3aa: CASSLEGSSYEQYF
v_gene: TRBV28; d_gene: .; abundance: .; j_gene: TRBJ1-4; CDR3nt: TGTGCCAGCAGCCCAGGGGCAACTAATGAAAAACTGTTTTTT; CDR3aa: CASSPGATNEKLFF
v_gene: TRBV5-1; d_gene: TRBD1; abundance: .; j_gene: TRBJ1-1; CDR3nt: TGCGCCAGCAGCTGGGACAGGGGGTACACTGAAGCTTTCTTT; CDR3aa: CASSWDRGYTEAFF
v_gene: TRBV9; d_gene: .; abundance: .; j_gene: TRBJ2-1; CDR3nt: TGTGCCAGCAGCTCCCCGGGGCGTGAGCAGTTCTTC; CDR3aa: CASSSPGREQFF
v_gene: TRBV7-9; d_gene: .; abundance: .; j_gene: TRBJ1-2; CDR3nt: TGTGCCAGCAGCGACGACAGTAATGGCTACACCTTC; CDR3aa: CASSDDSNGYTF
v_gene: TRBV27; d_gene: .; abundance: .; j_gene: TRBJ1-1; CDR3nt: TGTGCCAGCAGTTTATATCCAGGGAGGGGTACTGAAGCTTTCTTT; CDR3aa: CASSLYPGRGTEAFF
v_gene: TRBV7-9; d_gene: TRBD1; abundance: .; j_gene: TRBJ2-7; CDR3nt: TGTGCCAGCAGCCCCCCGGGACAGTCCTACGAGCAGTACTTC; CDR3aa: CASSPPGQSYEQYF
v_gene: TRBV5-6; d_gene: .; abundance: once; j_gene: TRBJ2-1; CDR3nt: TGTGCCAGCAGCCTGACCCACAATGAGCAGTTCTTC; CDR3aa: CASSLTHNEQFF
v_gene: TRBV4-3; d_gene: TRBD2; abundance: .; j_gene: TRBJ2-7; CDR3nt: TGCGCCAGCAGCTTGGGACTAGCGGAGGCGTCCTACGAGCAGTACTTC; CDR3aa: CASSLGLAEASYEQYF
v_gene: TRBV27; d_gene: .; abundance: .; j_gene: TRBJ2-7; CDR3nt: TGTGCCAGCAGTTTTCGGGACTCCTACGAGCAGTACTTC; CDR3aa: CASSFRDSYEQYF
v_gene: TRBV28; d_gene: .; abundance: .; j_gene: TRBJ2-1; CDR3nt: TGTGGGAGTGGCCCCCCAAATGAGCAGTTCTTC; CDR3aa: CGSGPPNEQFF
v_gene: TRBV7-7; d_gene: .; abundance: .; j_gene: TRBJ1-1; CDR3nt: TGTGCTAGCAGCTCCTCGGTGGGGACTGAAGCTTTCTTT; CDR3aa: CASSSSVGTEAFF
v_gene: TRBV12-5; d_gene: .; abundance: .; j_gene: TRBJ1-1; CDR3nt: TGTGCTAGTGGTTTGCCTTCGGGCAGGGAGGGAATCACTGAAGCTTTCTTT; CDR3aa: CASGLPSGREGITEAFF
v_gene: TRBV11-1; d_gene: .; abundance: .; j_gene: TRBJ2-3; CDR3nt: TGTGCCAGCAGCTTTTCCAGTCGAGGCACAGATACGCAGTATTTT; CDR3aa: CASSFSSRGTDTQYF
v_gene: TRBV4-3; d_gene: .; abundance: .; j_gene: TRBJ2-3; CDR3nt: TGCGCCAGCAGCCAAGGTACCTCTGTACAGGCATTCACAGATACGCAGTATTTT; CDR3aa: CASSQGTSVQAFTDTQYF
v_gene: TRBV30; d_gene: TRBD2; abundance: .; j_gene: TRBJ2-3; CDR3nt: TGTGCCTGGAGTGTACAGCGGGAGCTGGATACGCAGTATTTT; CDR3aa: CAWSVQRELDTQYF
v_gene: TRBV7-7; d_gene: .; abundance: .; j_gene: TRBJ2-3; CDR3nt: TGTGCTAGCAGCTTAGTTCGGCAGGATACGCAGTATTTT; CDR3aa: CASSLVRQDTQYF
v_gene: TRBV4-1; d_gene: TRBD1; abundance: .; j_gene: TRBJ1-6; CDR3nt: TGCGCCAGCAGCCAAGTGACAGGGTTTAATTCACCCCTCCACTTT; CDR3aa: CASSQVTGFNSPLHF
v_gene: TRBV30; d_gene: .; abundance: .; j_gene: TRBJ2-7; CDR3nt: TGTGCCTGGAGTCTAGGGGAGAGCTACGAGCAGTACTTC; CDR3aa: CAWSLGESYEQYF
v_gene: TRBV13; d_gene: .; abundance: .; j_gene: TRBJ2-1; CDR3nt: TGTGCCAGCAGCCCCCCGGCCAGCTCCTACAATGAGCAGTTCTTC; CDR3aa: CASSPPASSYNEQFF